Given below is one TCR beta chain in context. Measured with immunoSEQ multiplex PCR; TCRdb has only the in-frame clones, and not every one. The sample holds roughly 710,000 clones, 70% to 90% seen once. The data were obtained in a study of shared T cell receptors in the human thymus. V lost 6 bases to trimming and J lost 7 bases; unmatched junction nucleotides: 5. This CDR3 spans 12 amino acids. CDR1 SGHAT and CDR2 FQNNGV come from the germline V gene. A further study also used this sample, focusing on human thymus T cells. That work adds: Seemingly biased V and J gene usage marked thymic and blood repertoires.

The specimen was thymocytes. The chain links TRBV11-2 to TRBJ1-2; 7 nucleotides match TRBD1. The sequence derives from a girl younger than two with a congenital heart defect. The CDR3 region has the DNA TGTGCCAGCAGGCGACAGGGAAGTGGCTACACCTTC. Protein product: CASRRQGSGYTF.